This is a list of T cell receptor beta chains from one sample in a study of blood T cell repertoires in COVID-19. Using immunoSEQ multiplex PCR, the repertoire was profiled, and TCRdb retains in-frame clones only, with some absent. The table shows under 85,000 clones, with more than 75% occurring only once. Source material: peripheral blood. Every receptor here comes from a human donor in a cohort sampled during active COVID-19. The CDR3 runs from the conserved cysteine through the conserved F or W. A D gene is named only where the DNA matches it firmly. Clone size is shown for a subset of rows, as once, few, many or a class of expanded clone.

abundance	v_gene	d_gene	j_gene	CDR3aa	CDR3nt
.	TRBV30	TRBD2	TRBJ2-1	CAWRGGSGGYEQFF	TGTGCCTGGAGGGGGGGTAGCGGGGGGTATGAGCAGTTCTTC
.	TRBV6-6	TRBD1	TRBJ1-6	CASSSKTGGRSPLHF	TGTGCCAGCAGTTCAAAGACAGGGGGAAGATCACCCCTCCACTTT
.	TRBV5-5	.	TRBJ1-6	CAPSLTGGRARSPLHF	TGCGCCCCCAGCTTGACGGGGGGGAGGGCTAGATCACCCCTCCACTTT
once	TRBV29-1	.	TRBJ2-7	CSVEEWDGTQSYEQYF	TGCAGCGTTGAAGAATGGGACGGGACTCAAAGCTACGAGCAGTACTTC
.	TRBV6-5	TRBD2	TRBJ2-7	CASSYSTPGLEAEQYF	TGTGCCAGCAGTTACTCCACGCCGGGACTAGAGGCCGAGCAGTACTTC
.	TRBV7-2	.	TRBJ2-5	CASSLGYRPQETQYF	TGTGCCAGCAGCTTAGGGTACAGGCCCCAAGAGACCCAGTACTTC
once	TRBV7-9	TRBD1	TRBJ1-2	CASSSTGTVYGYTF	TGTGCCAGCAGTTCAACCGGGACAGTCTATGGCTACACCTTC
.	TRBV7-2	TRBD2	TRBJ2-3	CASRFNLAGAGGDTQYF	TGTGCCAGCAGGTTCAACCTAGCGGGGGCGGGGGGAGATACGCAGTATTTT
many	TRBV5-1	.	TRBJ1-5	CASSRGGDNQPQHF	TGCGCCAGCTCTCGAGGGGGGGACAATCAGCCCCAGCATTTT
.	TRBV5-4	.	TRBJ1-5	CASSLSQTYSNQPQHF	TGTGCCAGCAGCTTGAGTCAGACATATAGCAATCAGCCCCAGCATTTT
.	TRBV19	.	TRBJ1-1	CASSVLVNTEAFF	TGTGCCAGTAGCGTCCTAGTGAACACTGAAGCTTTCTTT
few	TRBV2	.	TRBJ1-6	CASREGADNSPLHF	TGTGCCAGCAGAGAAGGAGCGGATAATTCACCCCTCCACTTT
.	TRBV5-1	TRBD1	TRBJ1-1	CASSSGQGRSNTEAFF	TGCGCCAGCAGCTCCGGACAGGGGAGGTCGAACACTGAAGCTTTCTTT
.	TRBV11-2	TRBD2	TRBJ2-3	CASRYIRGGRPSTDTQYF	TGTGCCAGCAGGTACATCCGCGGGGGGCGACCTAGCACAGATACGCAGTATTTT
.	TRBV6-1	.	TRBJ1-3	CASSEAGGRVLSENTIYF	TGTGCCAGCAGTGAAGCGGGGGGGAGGGTTTTAAGTGAAAACACCATATATTTT
once	TRBV2	.	TRBJ1-4	CASSRGDEKLFF	TGTGCCAGCAGTCGAGGAGATGAAAAACTGTTTTTT
.	TRBV2	.	TRBJ1-4	CASSYKSPGATNEKLFF	TGTGCCAGCAGTTACAAGAGCCCAGGGGCAACTAATGAAAAACTGTTTTTT
.	TRBV2	.	TRBJ2-7	CASTQDKSYEQYF	TGTGCCAGCACCCAGGACAAGTCCTACGAGCAGTACTTC
.	TRBV5-5	TRBD1	TRBJ2-7	CASSTRTGAYEQYF	TGTGCCAGCAGCACCCGGACAGGGGCGTACGAGCAGTACTTC
once	TRBV5-5	.	TRBJ2-7	CASSLGRETTTEQYF	TGTGCCAGCAGCTTGGGCCGCGAAACTACGACGGAGCAGTACTTC
.	TRBV5-4	TRBD2	TRBJ2-5	CASSQVTGGTETQYF	TGTGCCAGCAGCCAAGTGACGGGGGGGACGGAGACCCAGTACTTC
.	TRBV29-1	TRBD1	TRBJ2-4	CSVLQGAKNIQYF	TGCAGCGTTCTACAGGGGGCAAAAAACATTCAGTACTTC
.	TRBV6-6	.	TRBJ1-5	CASDGPQGLFQPQHF	TGTGCCAGCGACGGACCGCAGGGATTGTTCCAGCCCCAGCATTTT
few	TRBV6-2/TRBV6-3	TRBD1	TRBJ1-6	CASSDLGTANNSPLHF	TGTGCCAGCAGCGACCTCGGGACAGCGAATAATTCACCCCTCCACTTT
.	TRBV19	TRBD1	TRBJ2-5	CASSQGTVQETQYF	TGTGCCAGTAGTCAAGGGACAGTCCAAGAGACCCAGTACTTC
.	TRBV7-2	.	TRBJ1-1	CASSSVTGNTEAFF	TGTGCCAGCAGCTCCGTTACAGGGAACACTGAAGCTTTCTTT
.	TRBV28	TRBD1	TRBJ1-2	CASSPRTGYYGYTF	TGTGCCAGCAGTCCCCGGACAGGGTACTATGGCTACACCTTC
.	TRBV5-8	TRBD1	TRBJ2-5	CASSLQAGGRQETQYF	TGTGCCAGCAGCTTGCAAGCAGGGGGCCGACAAGAGACCCAGTACTTC
.	TRBV12-2	.	TRBJ1-5	CASRFFRRYSNQPQHF	TGTGCAAGTCGCTTTTTTCGGCGGTATAGCAATCAGCCCCAGCATTTT
.	TRBV12-3/TRBV12-4	.	TRBJ2-5	CASSVNEETQYF	TGTGCCAGCAGTGTTAATGAAGAGACCCAGTACTTC
.	TRBV5-8	.	TRBJ1-5	CASSFRGLGQPQHF	TGTGCCAGCAGCTTCCGGGGACTTGGTCAGCCCCAGCATTTT
.	TRBV2	.	TRBJ2-7	CASSVERLREQYF	TGTGCCAGCAGTGTGGAGCGCCTCCGGGAGCAGTACTTC
.	TRBV27	TRBD2	TRBJ2-7	CASSSTGGAEQYF	TGTGCCAGCAGTTCGACCGGGGGGGCCGAGCAGTACTTC
.	TRBV7-7	.	TRBJ2-5	CASSLGRQETQYF	TGTGCCAGCAGCTTAGGCAGGCAAGAGACCCAGTACTTC
.	TRBV5-1	TRBD2	TRBJ2-3	CASSLAGDGTDTQYF	TGCGCCAGCAGTTTGGCGGGGGATGGCACAGATACGCAGTATTTT
few	TRBV27	.	TRBJ1-5	CASRGGDQPQHF	TGTGCCAGCCGGGGCGGGGATCAGCCCCAGCATTTT
.	TRBV6-5	.	TRBJ1-1	CASSYARLGNTEAFF	TGTGCCAGCAGTTACGCCAGGCTGGGGAACACTGAAGCTTTCTTT
.	TRBV28	TRBD2	TRBJ2-7	CASTPGGKDEQYF	TGTGCCAGCACCCCCGGGGGGAAGGACGAGCAGTACTTC